This T cell receptor (beta chain) was sequenced in a study of T cell repertoires in cytomegalovirus infection. The CDR3 has 13 residues. Germline lookup yields CDR1 SNHLY and CDR2 FYNNEI. The V end was cut by 6 bases, the J end by 5 bases, with 10 bases between. One entry per CDR3 protein, called by TCRdb with MiXCR from the reads. The table shows about 310,000 distinct CDR3 sequences, with 15% to 20% occurring only once. This clonotype was detected only a few times. The chain uses TRBV2 and TRBJ2-2, with D possibly being TRBD1 (5 bases). Sequencing was done on a sample of PBMCs. This clonotype originated in a human donor in good health (CMV status not recorded). Some clones in this sample may be carry-over from other donors' samples. The CDR3 DNA is TGTGCCAGCAGATTGACAGAAACCGGGGAGCTGTTTTTT. Amino acids: CASRLTETGELFF.